This TCR beta chain was documented in a study of CD8+ T cells in alopecia areata. Treatment indicated: oral pan-JAK inhibitor, 5-10 mg twice daily. After isolation, RNA underwent reverse transcription to generate cDNA as the sequencing template. Produced via immunoSEQ multiplex PCR; TCRdb's table is partial and in-frame only. The sample records roughly 110,000 clones, over 80% being singletons. Germline-derived CDR1 and CDR2 are MGHRA and YSYEKL. Trimming removed 5 bases from V and 4 bases from J, with 17 bases in between. CDR3 length: 15 amino acids. The sequence came from a human donor with alopecia areata. V and J are TRBV4-1 and TRBJ2-5; possibly TRBD1 for D (6 bases). The sample here was CD8+ T cells sorted from blood, taken at week 24, from a patient treated with tofacitinib. The CDR3 loop reads CASSSMAGAGETQYF. The CDR3 DNA is TGCGCCAGCAGCTCAATGGCAGGGGCGGGAGAGACCCAGTACTTC.